The subject of this entry is one TCR beta chain. The sample originates from a study of spatial heterogeneity in lung cancer. Turning to the study itself: Each unique TCR and UMI combination was seen more than ten times on average in raw reads.

The CDR3 loop spans 15 amino acids. Germline trimming cut 8 bases from V and 0 bases from J; bases unmatched to any gene: 7. Germline V gene data show CDR1 as LGHNT and CDR2 as FRNRAP. Time point specified: sample taken at primary tumor resection. The donors, 72 patients with untreated early-stage non-small cell lung cancer, provided the samples. No cell sorting; template was whole RNA from tumor, lung tissue or PBMC. Every TCR cDNA molecule bore its own unique molecular identifier. A single record per CDR3 protein comes from TCRdb applying MiXCR to the 5' RACE reads. The sample consists of roughly 79,000 distinct CDR3 sequences, 8% of them appearing once.

The TCR comes from a male donor with early-stage non-small cell lung cancer. This specimen consisted of PBMCs, obtained at surgery. This chain connects TRBV12-5 to TRBJ1-3; 7 bases are a match to TRBD1. The CDR3 DNA is TGTGCTAGTTTAACCGGGACAGTCTCTGGAAACACCATATATTTT. This translates into CASLTGTVSGNTIYF.